Following are 29 T cell receptor beta chains from one sample sequenced in a study of shared clonotypes between healthy human individuals. The protocol was immunoSEQ multiplex PCR, while the TCRdb copy is restricted to in-frame clones and leaves out a portion. The table has about 2.4 million clones, approximately 93% seen once; the top ten hold about 0.38%. Sequencing input: naive CD4+ T cells from PBMCs. As to subset: CD45RA+ positively selected. These receptors came from a man between 18 and 35 years old in good health. Some clones in this sample may be carry-over from other donors' samples.

J is TRBJ2-3 and V is TRBV5-8; a possible D gene is TRBD2 (6 bases). CDR3 length: 14 residues. CDR1 and CDR2 (germline): SGHTS, YDEGEE. Deletions cut 2 bases from V and 4 bases from J, with 11 bases between. The CDR3: CASSFGGLADTQYF. In DNA, the CDR3 is TGTGCCAGCAGCTTTGGGGGACTTGCAGATACGCAGTATTTT.

The rearrangement links TRBV11-2 to TRBJ1-4; 12 bases are shared with TRBD1. The CDR3 spans 15 residues. The V gene's germline CDR1 is SGHAT and CDR2 FQNNGV. The trim removed 5 bases at V and 11 bases at J, leaving 9 bases unmatched. CDR3 protein: CASSQNRDRGPKLFF. As DNA, the CDR3 is TGTGCCAGCAGCCAAAACCGGGACAGGGGGCCCAAACTGTTTTTT.

A word on this clone: Within the sample, other DNA sequences also encode this same CDR3. V and J are TRBV5-1 and TRBJ2-7; D possibly matches TRBD1 or TRBD2 (5 bases each). The CDR3 contains 13 residues. Germline V CDR1 and CDR2: SGHRS, YFSETQ. Trimming removed 0 bases at V and 3 bases at J, with 7 bases between. The DNA of the CDR3 is TGCGCCAGCAGCTTGGGAGGGGTCTACGAGCAGTACTTC. Its protein product is CASSLGGVYEQYF.

The gene calls are TRBV29-1 and TRBJ2-7, with a tentative D call TRBD2 (6 bases). Trimming cost V 4 bases and J 2 bases, with 12 bases left between them. Germline lookup yields CDR1 SQVTM and CDR2 ANQGSEA. CDR3 length: 13 amino acids. CDR3 sequence: CSVAGRIPYEQYF. CDR3 DNA sequence: TGCAGCGTTGCCGGGAGAATACCCTACGAGCAGTACTTC.

CDR3: CATSRVVGTQYF. DNA of the CDR3: TGTGCCACCAGCAGAGTTGTCGGGACCCAGTACTTC. The chain couples TRBV15 to TRBJ2-5; D unresolved. Germline V gives CDR1 LNHNV, CDR2 YYDKDF (reference sequence). This CDR3 has 12 residues. With 1 base removed from V and 7 bases from J, the gap between germline ends came to 7 bases.

The chain is built from TRBV9 and TRBJ1-3, with a possible D match to TRBD1 (5 bases). V was shortened by 0 bases and J by 2 bases, with 12 bases between the two germline ends. Germline CDR1 SGDLS, CDR2 YYNGEE. This CDR3 has 16 residues. CDR3 amino acids: CASSVVPRGAGNTIYF. The CDR3 region has the DNA TGTGCCAGCAGCGTAGTTCCCCGGGGGGCTGGAAACACCATATATTTT.

V usage is TRBV6-1 and J usage is TRBJ2-1, with TRBD2 identical over 12 bases. CDR1 MNHNS and CDR2 SASEGT come from the germline V gene. The CDR3 extends over 15 amino acids. V gave up 7 bases and J gave up 7 bases; unmatched junction bases: 8. CDR3 bases: TGTGCCAGCAAACTAGCGGGGGGCGTGTTAAATGAGCAGTTCTTC. Its translation is CASKLAGGVLNEQFF.

The chain combines TRBV4-1 with TRBJ2-3; possibly TRBD2 for D (6 bases). V was trimmed by 3 bases and J by 2 bases, leaving 12 bases between them. The CDR3 runs 15 residues. The V gene's germline CDR1 is MGHRA and CDR2 YSYEKL. The CDR3 here is CASSQRDGNTDTQYF. The CDR3 region has the DNA TGCGCCAGCAGCCAGCGGGATGGAAACACAGATACGCAGTATTTT.

This chain connects TRBV5-4 to TRBJ1-2; D call uncertain. This CDR3 is 13 amino acids long. V lost 1 base, J lost 4 bases, and 8 bases lay in between. The V gene's germline CDR1 is SGHNT and CDR2 YYREEE (reference sequence). CDR3 DNA sequence: TGTGCCAGCAGCTTGCGGCCATCCTATGGCTACACCTTC. It encodes CASSLRPSYGYTF.

The chain couples TRBV4-1 to TRBJ1-1; 8 bases are shared with TRBD1. V lost 1 base and J lost 0; bases outside the gene matches: 7. CDR3 size: 17 residues. In germline, CDR1 is MGHRA, CDR2 YSYEKL. Here the CDR3 reads CASSQGQGWAMNTEAFF. The CDR3 DNA is TGCGCCAGCAGCCAAGGACAGGGGTGGGCCATGAACACTGAAGCTTTCTTT.

The rearrangement joins TRBV19 to TRBJ1-2; D is unresolved. CDR1 and CDR2 (germline): LNHDA, SQIVND (reference sequence). Trimming shortened V by 3 bases and J by 0 bases, and 17 bases separated the two germline ends. CDR3 size: 17 residues. The CDR3 DNA reads TGTGCCAGTAGTATCCGGGAAGTAGGCAGAGCTAACTATGGCTACACCTTC. Its protein is CASSIREVGRANYGYTF.

The chain has TRBV6-1 and TRBJ2-1; 7 nucleotides align to TRBD2. V shed 1 base, J shed 8 bases, and the junction held 8 bases outside the gene matches. Germline values: CDR1 MNHNS, CDR2 SASEGT. CDR3 length: 15 amino acids. CDR3 protein: CASSEGGAGRDEQFF. The CDR3 region has the DNA TGTGCCAGCAGTGAAGGAGGTGCAGGGAGGGATGAGCAGTTCTTC.

Comment on this clone: The sample carries other DNA sequences with the same CDR3. The CDR3 loop is CASSPLQETQYF. The CDR3, as DNA: TGTGCCAGCTCACCGCTCCAAGAGACCCAGTACTTC. This sequence joins TRBV18 and TRBJ2-5; D gene uncertain. V lost 3 bases and J lost 1, with 3 bases in between. The CDR3 spans 12 residues. Germline V lookup: CDR1 KGHSH, CDR2 LQKENI.

This chain links TRBV7-9 with TRBJ1-5; D unresolved. The CDR3 runs 17 residues. The germline gives CDR1 SEHNR, CDR2 FQNEAQ (reference sequence). Trimming cost V 1 base and J 0 bases, with 13 bases left between them. CDR3 in DNA: TGTGCCAGCAGCTTAGGGGCCGGAGTAGATAGCAATCAGCCCCAGCATTTT. This encodes CASSLGAGVDSNQPQHF.

This clone was seen more than once but under ten times. This chain joins TRBV10-3 and TRBJ1-1; no reliable D call. This CDR3 region has 13 residues. Germline CDR1 and CDR2: ENHRY and SYGVKD. V dropped 0 bases and J dropped 6 bases, with 8 bases sitting between them. CDR3 amino acids: CAISESGIPEAFF. CDR3 nucleotides: TGTGCCATCAGTGAGTCGGGGATCCCTGAAGCTTTCTTT.

This chain links TRBV4-1 with TRBJ1-5; the D gene is possibly TRBD1 (5 bases). Germline CDR1 is MGHRA and CDR2 is YSYEKL. Trimming took off 1 base at V and 9 bases at J, with 7 bases between the two ends. The CDR3 is 12 residues long. In DNA form, the CDR3 reads TGCGCCAGCAGCCAAGTGGGGGGGCCCCAGCATTTT. It specifies CASSQVGGPQHF.

The chain uses TRBV5-1 and TRBJ2-1; D unclear. Germline CDR1 reads SGHRS; CDR2 reads YFSETQ. Trimming took off 4 bases at V and 3 bases at J, with 11 bases between the two ends. The length of the CDR3 is 14 residues. CDR3 bases: TGCGCCAGCAGCCCCCGGGCCTTCTACAATGAGCAGTTCTTC. Amino acids: CASSPRAFYNEQFF.

The chain recombines TRBV19 with TRBJ2-1; the match to TRBD1 covers 7 bases. There are 14 residues in the CDR3. After removal of 10 bases from V and 8 bases from J, the junction contained 14 bases not matched to a gene. In germline, CDR1 is LNHDA, CDR2 SQIVND (reference sequence). CDR3 sequence (DNA): TGTGCCACCCGAAAGACAGGGACACAAGATGAGCAGTTCTTC. It specifies CATRKTGTQDEQFF.

The chain has TRBV4-1 and TRBJ2-4, with a weak D call TRBD2 (7 bases). This CDR3 spans 18 amino acids. Trimming pared 0 bases from V and 0 bases from J, leaving 15 bases between. Germline lookup yields CDR1 MGHRA and CDR2 YSYEKL. As DNA, the CDR3 is TGCGCCAGCAGCCAAGATCCGGGGGGCCTTATAGCCAAAAACATTCAGTACTTC. As protein: CASSQDPGGLIAKNIQYF.

This chain joins TRBV9 and TRBJ2-3; 13 nucleotides align to TRBD2. The germline CDR1 and CDR2 sequences are SGDLS and YYNGEE. This CDR3 spans 16 amino acids. V dropped 4 bases and J dropped 3; count of bases not matched to a gene: 5. CDR3 nucleotide sequence: TGTGCCAGCAGCACCGGACTAGCGGGAGTAACAGATACGCAGTATTTT. Amino acid sequence: CASSTGLAGVTDTQYF. Full variable domain (remainder filled in from reference TRBV9 and TRBJ2-3): DSGVTQTPKHLITATGQRVTLRCSPRSGDLSVYWYQQSLDQGLQFLIQYYNGEERAKGNILERFSAQQFPDLHSELNLSSLELGDSALYFCASSTGLAGVTDTQYFGPGTRLTVL.

Details on this clone: One junction end disagrees with the germline gene, perhaps due to a read error. The chain links TRBV18 to TRBJ1-2; D perhaps matches TRBD1 (6 bases). The CDR3 has 14 residues. CDR1 and CDR2 from the germline V gene are KGHSH and LQKENI. The CDR3 loop is CAGSPPRDTFGYTF. The CDR3 DNA reads as TGTGCCGGCTCACCACCCCGGGACACCTTTGGCTACACCTTC.

The chain carries TRBV6-6 and TRBJ1-1, with 8 nucleotides matching TRBD1. This CDR3 region has 13 residues. Looked up from germline, CDR1 is MNHNY and CDR2 is SVGAGI (reference sequence). With V trimmed by 6 bases and J by 4 bases, 4 bases remained unmatched. The CDR3 nucleotides are TGTGCCAGCAGAAAGGACAGGGTCACTGAAGCTTTCTTT. The encoded protein is CASRKDRVTEAFF.

The table lists this clone with a count of one. This rearrangement joins TRBV5-1 to TRBJ2-7; D unresolved. The CDR3 has 13 amino acids. CDR1 and CDR2 from the germline V gene are SGHRS and YFSETQ. V lost 3 bases to trimming and J lost 0 bases, with 7 bases between them. CDR3 protein: CASSSGRSYEQYF. CDR3 in DNA: TGCGCCAGCAGCTCGGGCCGCTCCTACGAGCAGTACTTC.

The V and J genes are TRBV2 and TRBJ2-5, with D possibly matching TRBD2 (6 bases). The CDR3 has 12 amino acids. V was clipped by 9 bases and J by 0 bases, with 8 bases between them. CDR1 SNHLY and CDR2 FYNNEI come from the germline V gene. CDR3 bases: TGTGCCAGGAGGGACTACCAAGAGACCCAGTACTTC. Residues: CARRDYQETQYF. The full variable domain, its missing parts supplied by reference TRBV2 and TRBJ2-5, is EPEVTQTPSHQVTQMGQEVILRCVPISNHLYFYWYRQILGQKVEFLVSFYNNEISEKSEIFDDQFSVERPDGSNFTLKIRSTKLEDSAMYFCARRDYQETQYFGPGTRLLVL.

The genes are TRBV6-6 and TRBJ1-2, with a weak D call TRBD1 (6 bases). Between the trimmed V and J ends, which lost 7 bases and 5 bases, there was a span of 14 bases. Germline lookup yields CDR1 MNHNY and CDR2 SVGAGI (reference sequence). This CDR3 is built from 13 residues. The CDR3 nucleotides are TGTGCCAGCACCCCGGGCCAGGGGTATGGCTACACCTTC. Translation gives CASTPGQGYGYTF.

The chain joins TRBV28 to TRBJ2-7; 12 nucleotides agree with TRBD1. The CDR3 contains 16 residues. CDR1 is MDHEN, CDR2 SYDVKM, per germline. Trimming took 5 bases from V and 4 from J; bases not matched to a gene: 9. The CDR3 loop reads CASSATPGQGAYEQYF. CDR3 nucleotides: TGTGCCAGCAGTGCCACTCCGGGACAGGGGGCTTACGAGCAGTACTTC.

This clone came up once. The chain couples TRBV19 to TRBJ2-6; D is ambiguous. The V gene's germline CDR1 is LNHDA and CDR2 SQIVND (reference sequence). The CDR3 has 17 amino acids. Trimming took 5 bases from V and 0 from J, leaving 14 bases between them. CDR3 amino acids: CASSGRDWASGANVLTF. The CDR3, as DNA: TGTGCCAGTAGTGGAAGAGACTGGGCCTCTGGGGCCAACGTCCTGACTTTC.

This chain connects TRBV19 to TRBJ2-3; D perhaps matches TRBD1 (6 bases). Germline CDR1 reads LNHDA; CDR2 reads SQIVND (reference sequence). The CDR3 has 15 residues. Trimming cost V 3 bases and J 5 bases, with 15 bases left between them. In DNA form, the CDR3 reads TGTGCCAGTAGTATTGTACAGGGAGCCGAAGATACGCAGTATTTT. Amino acid sequence: CASSIVQGAEDTQYF.

J is TRBJ2-5 and V is TRBV5-1; D might be TRBD1 (5 bases). The CDR3 covers 14 residues. Deletions cut 2 bases from V and 3 bases from J, with 11 bases between. CDR1 and CDR2 from the germline V gene are SGHRS and YFSETQ. CDR3 DNA sequence: TGCGCCAGCAGCTTAGCACCAGGGAAAGAGACCCAGTACTTC. The encoded protein is CASSLAPGKETQYF.